One sample yielded the 25 T cell receptor beta chains listed below, sequenced in a study of T-cell reconstitution after alpha-beta-depleted transplantation in children. TCRbeta library preparation incorporated unique molecular identifiers. TCRdb re-called the PCR reads through MiXCR, storing one row per CDR3 protein. The table lists some 200,000 distinct CDR3 sequences, 8.4% of them singletons. Material: PBMCs, mostly from graft donor cells, obtained 360 days after TCRalphabeta/CD19-depleted stem cell transplant. The receptors come from a male patient between 2 and 10 years old who had a stem cell transplant for acute myeloid leukemia, so the T cells may come from the graft donor.

This clonotype has ten or more counts. This CDR3 is CAISEDEKLFF. The CDR3 bases are TGTGCCATCAGTGAAGATGAAAAACTGTTTTTT. This rearrangement joins TRBV10-3 to TRBJ1-4; D is unresolved. Trimming left V 3 bases short and J 6 bases short, with 2 bases between. In germline, CDR1 is ENHRY, CDR2 SYGVKD. This CDR3 contains 11 residues.

This clonotype was counted only a few times. The chain combines TRBV5-1 with TRBJ2-1; 10 bases align to TRBD2. From germline, CDR1 is SGHRS and CDR2 YFSETQ. V dropped 7 bases and J dropped 2; count of bases not matched to a gene: 3. This CDR3 is built from 14 residues. This CDR3 reads CASQRGGAYNEQFF. DNA for the CDR3: TGCGCCAGCCAGCGGGGGGGAGCCTACAATGAGCAGTTCTTC.

This clonotype was observed at least ten times. The CDR3: CSATFGGQLLETQYF. The DNA of the CDR3 is TGCAGTGCTACCTTCGGGGGACAGCTTCTGGAGACCCAGTACTTC. This chain joins TRBV20-1 and TRBJ2-5, with a tentative D call TRBD1 (7 bases). Trimming pared 4 bases from V and 5 bases from J, leaving 20 bases between. Germline lookup yields CDR1 DFQATT and CDR2 SNEGSKA (reference sequence). The CDR3 spans 15 residues.

The chain uses TRBV7-9 and TRBJ2-7, with D tentatively TRBD1 or TRBD2 (5 bases each). The V and J ends lost 0 bases and 2 bases respectively, with 11 bases between them. Germline lookup yields CDR1 SEHNR and CDR2 FQNEAQ (reference sequence). The CDR3 spans 15 residues. The CDR3 loop is CASSLATLGPYEQYF. The DNA of the CDR3 is TGTGCCAGCAGCTTAGCCACTCTGGGACCCTACGAGCAGTACTTC.

This clonotype was seen ten or more times. The V call is TRBV12-3 or TRBV12-4, the J call TRBJ2-1; 8 bases are shared with TRBD1. The CDR3 is 13 amino acids. Germline trimming cut 3 bases from V and 10 bases from J; bases unmatched to any gene: 5. CDR3 coding DNA: TGTGCCAGCAGTTTCGACAGGGGTCGGGAGCAGTTCTTC. Amino acids: CASSFDRGREQFF.

The rearrangement uses TRBV12-3 or TRBV12-4 and TRBJ1-5; TRBD1 is a possible D gene (5 bases). V lost 2 bases and J 7 bases, leaving 15 bases between the germline ends. The CDR3 loop spans 15 amino acids. CDR3 DNA: TGTGCCAGCAGTTTAAGGCCAGGGTCGGGGCAGCCCCAGCATTTT. Residues: CASSLRPGSGQPQHF.

This clonotype was detected ten times or more. The chain joins TRBV6-5 to TRBJ2-3; D gene uncertain. V was clipped by 0 bases and J by 5 bases, with 12 bases between them. The germline CDR1 and CDR2 sequences are MNHEY and SVGAGI. This CDR3 contains 15 residues. The CDR3: CASSYSVVGLDTQYF. Written as DNA, the CDR3 is TGTGCCAGCAGTTACTCGGTCGTAGGGCTAGATACGCAGTATTTT.

This clonotype was seen many times. This chain links TRBV5-1 with TRBJ2-3; tentatively, D is TRBD2 (5 bases). This CDR3 has 14 amino acids. Per the germline V gene, CDR1 is SGHRS and CDR2 is YFSETQ. Trimming removed 1 base at V and 4 bases at J, with 10 bases between. CDR3 in amino acids: CASSLIEGSDTQYF. The CDR3 nucleotides read TGCGCCAGCAGCTTGATCGAGGGATCAGATACGCAGTATTTT. Full variable domain (rest looked up from reference TRBV5-1 and TRBJ2-3): KAGVTQTPRYLIKTRGQQVTLSCSPISGHRSVSWYQQTPGQGLQFLFEYFSETQRNKGNFPGRFSGRQFSNSRSEMNVSTLELGDSALYLCASSLIEGSDTQYFGPGTRLTVL.

This clonotype was picked up a small number of times. V is TRBV6-2 or TRBV6-3 and J is TRBJ2-2; 8 nucleotides match TRBD2. The germline gives CDR1 MNHEY, CDR2 SVGEGT. This CDR3 is built from 19 residues. The V and J ends lost 0 bases and 0 bases, in that order; junction bases with no gene match: 9. The CDR3 is CASSYSSWKRESNTGELFF. CDR3 bases: TGTGCCAGCAGTTACTCGAGTTGGAAGCGGGAGTCGAACACCGGGGAGCTGTTTTTT.

The V call is TRBV12-3 or TRBV12-4, the J call TRBJ1-1, with D maybe TRBD1 (5 bases). Trimming pared 7 bases from V and 4 bases from J, leaving 22 bases between. This CDR3 region has 16 residues. The CDR3 DNA sequence: TGTGCCAGCACCATCCCCTCGGTGGGAAGGGGCACTGAAGCTTTCTTT. Translating gives CASTIPSVGRGTEAFF.

This clonotype was seen repeatedly, ten times or more. This chain uses TRBV12-3 or TRBV12-4 with TRBJ2-1; 7 bases fit TRBD2. The CDR3 has 16 residues. Germline trimming cut 4 bases from V and 3 bases from J; bases unmatched to any gene: 9. The CDR3 DNA follows: TGTGCCAGCAGTTCCACCGGCGGGGGTATCTACAATGAGCAGTTCTTC. It specifies CASSSTGGGIYNEQFF.

The chain joins TRBV6-2 or TRBV6-3 to TRBJ2-5, with D uncertain. This CDR3 comprises 11 residues. Germline CDR1 reads MNHEY; CDR2 reads SVGEGT. V was shortened by 6 bases and J by 7 bases, with 9 bases between the two germline ends. The CDR3 region is CASSRVGTQYF. The CDR3, as DNA: TGTGCCAGCAGCCGTGTGGGGACCCAGTACTTC.

This clonotype was counted only a few times. The junction does not match germline at one end; this may be a read error. The V call is TRBV5-1, the J call TRBJ2-5; 9 nucleotides line up with TRBD2. There are 14 residues in the CDR3. CDR1 is SGHRS and CDR2 is YFSETQ in the germline V gene. The chain's CDR3 is CASSQTSGRETKYF. The CDR3 bases are TGCGCCAGCAGCCAGACTAGCGGCCGGGAGACCAAGTACTTC.

Ten or more counts support this clonotype. The chain joins TRBV5-1 to TRBJ2-4, with D unclear. This CDR3 spans 16 amino acids. CDR1 and CDR2 from the germline V gene are SGHRS and YFSETQ. V lost 1 base and J lost 0, with 11 bases in between. The CDR3 DNA reads as TGCGCCAGCAGCTTGTCGACTCACCTAGCCAAAAACATTCAGTACTTC. Protein: CASSLSTHLAKNIQYF.

In its sample, this clonotype was seen a few times. The chain joins TRBV13 to TRBJ1-6; D gene ambiguous. Germline loops: CDR1 PRHDT, CDR2 FYEKMQ (reference sequence). The germline V and J ends were trimmed by 6 bases and 7 bases, with 13 bases remaining between them. The length of the CDR3 is 14 residues. CDR3 in DNA: TGTGCCAGCAGAGGTGAGGGAAGGAATTCACCCCTCCACTTT. Its protein product is CASRGEGRNSPLHF.

This clonotype has ten or more counts. The chain links TRBV7-9 to TRBJ1-1; 9 positions agree with TRBD1. This CDR3 has 18 amino acids. J lost 0 bases, V lost 3 bases, and 11 bases had no gene match. Germline lookup yields CDR1 SEHNR and CDR2 FQNEAQ (reference sequence). The CDR3 DNA sequence: TGTGCCAGCAGCTTTCCGACAGGGGGGCACGGCATGAACACTGAAGCTTTCTTT. Translated, it gives CASSFPTGGHGMNTEAFF.

The genes are TRBV11-1 and TRBJ1-1, with D perhaps TRBD1 (5 bases). The CDR3 spans 19 residues. The germline V and J ends were trimmed by 4 bases and 0 bases, with 24 bases remaining between them. CDR1 and CDR2 (germline): SGHAT, FQDESV (reference sequence). For the CDR3, the DNA is TGTGCCAGCAGCTCCCCCCGCAAAACAGGCCTCCCTATGAACACTGAAGCTTTCTTT. It specifies CASSSPRKTGLPMNTEAFF.

The chain is built from TRBV7-9 and TRBJ2-1; TRBD2 aligns across 7 bases. V was pared by 1 base and J by 8 bases, with 8 bases of the junction left unmatched. This CDR3 has 15 residues. Germline CDR1 and CDR2: SEHNR and FQNEAQ (reference sequence). CDR3 DNA: TGTGCCAGCAGCTTAGTCGACCTTCGGGGGGATGAGCAGTTCTTC. Amino acids: CASSLVDLRGDEQFF.

Many counts were recorded for this clonotype. The rearrangement joins TRBV12-3 or TRBV12-4 to TRBJ1-1; D is undetermined. Trimming removed 6 bases from V and 1 base from J, with 9 bases in between. The CDR3 has 13 amino acids. CDR3 sequence (DNA): TGTGCCAGCAGCTTGAGGGAGAACACTGAAGCTTTCTTT. Protein: CASSLRENTEAFF.

This clonotype was counted between two and nine times. CDR3 sequence: CSAREGLAGFYEQYF. CDR3 DNA: TGCAGTGCTAGAGAAGGACTAGCGGGGTTTTACGAGCAGTACTTC. The V and J genes are TRBV20-1 and TRBJ2-7, with 12 bases lining up with TRBD2. The CDR3 length is 15 residues. V trimming: 0 bases; J trimming: 4 bases; junction bases outside the gene matches: 4. The V gene's germline CDR1 is DFQATT and CDR2 SNEGSKA (reference sequence).

This clonotype was counted only a few times. The chain links TRBV5-1 to TRBJ1-2; D might be TRBD1 (6 bases). V shed 1 base and J shed 7 bases, with 14 bases lying between them. This CDR3 region has 14 residues. The germline CDR1 and CDR2 sequences are SGHRS and YFSETQ. The CDR3 reads CASSLNIGGPGYTF. CDR3 coding DNA: TGCGCCAGCAGCTTGAATATCGGGGGCCCTGGCTACACCTTC.

This clonotype was detected a few times. V gene TRBV6-2 or TRBV6-3 combines with J gene TRBJ2-2, with 7 bases fitting TRBD1. Germline CDR1 and CDR2: MNHEY and SVGEGT. Losses at the gene ends were 5 bases for V and 0 bases for J; bases not matched to a gene: 6. The CDR3 contains 16 residues. The CDR3 spells CASSAQRGPNTGELFF. The CDR3 bases are TGTGCCAGCAGTGCCCAGAGGGGGCCGAACACCGGGGAGCTGTTTTTT.

In this sample, this clonotype turned up a few times. The CDR3, as DNA: TGTGCCAGCAGCTTGGAGGTTTCACTAGCGGGGGGCACCGGGGAGCTGTTTTTT. Protein: CASSLEVSLAGGTGELFF. The rearrangement uses TRBV7-6 and TRBJ2-2; 12 nucleotides match TRBD2. CDR1 is SGHVS, CDR2 FNYEAQ, per germline. With V trimmed by 3 bases and J by 4 bases, 9 bases remained unmatched. There are 18 residues in the CDR3. Looking up the rest from reference TRBV7-6 and TRBJ2-2 gives the full variable domain: GAGVSQSPRYKVTKRGQDVALRCDPISGHVSLYWYRQALGQGPEFLTYFNYEAQQDKSGLPNDRFSAERPEGSISTLTIQRTEQRDSAMYRCASSLEVSLAGGTGELFFGEGSRLTVL.

The table lists this clonotype with a few counts. The V gene is TRBV7-3, the J gene TRBJ2-1; D unclear. Trimming took off 5 bases at V and 6 bases at J, with 14 bases between the two ends. CDR1 is SGHTA, CDR2 FQGTGA, per germline. The CDR3 covers 14 residues. The CDR3 DNA is TGTGCCAGCAGCCTAAGATCGAAAGGCAATGAGCAGTTCTTC. Translated: CASSLRSKGNEQFF.

The chain uses TRBV5-1 and TRBJ2-6; perhaps TRBD1 as D (5 bases). Per germline, CDR1 SGHRS and CDR2 YFSETQ. The CDR3 consists of 16 residues. Trimming stripped 3 bases from V and 3 bases from J, with 13 bases between. CDR3 sequence reads: CASSSLQGHGANVLTF. CDR3 bases: TGCGCCAGCAGCTCCCTTCAGGGTCATGGGGCCAACGTCCTGACTTTC. Looking up the rest from reference TRBV5-1 and TRBJ2-6 gives the full variable domain: KAGVTQTPRYLIKTRGQQVTLSCSPISGHRSVSWYQQTPGQGLQFLFEYFSETQRNKGNFPGRFSGRQFSNSRSEMNVSTLELGDSALYLCASSSLQGHGANVLTFGAGSRLTVL.